This record covers a single T cell receptor (beta chain). Its specificity is unknown. The sample comes from a study of liver allograft versus peripheral blood T cells. Looking at the study overall: Transplanted livers held T cell receptor repertoires, and these were compared with repertoires in recipients' peripheral blood.

Findings and limits, study-wide: Peripheral blood T cell receptor repertoires reportedly differed from those found within liver allografts.

V was clipped by 3 bases and J by 4 bases, with 10 bases between them. Per the germline V gene, CDR1 is SGHTA and CDR2 is FQGNSA. The CDR3 length is 14 residues. Each CDR3 protein gets one entry after TCRdb re-called the reads with MiXCR. The data contain approximately 15,000 distinct CDR3 sequences, 20% to 25% of them singletons. This chain links TRBV7-2 with TRBJ1-5; D possibly corresponds to TRBD1 (5 bases). The TCR originated in a human patient who had a liver transplant. Some of the T cells might come from the graft donor. In DNA, the CDR3 is TGTGCCAGCAGCTTTGGGGGGAGGAATCAGCCCCAGCATTTT. It encodes CASSFGGRNQPQHF.